The clone carrying this T cell receptor (beta chain) was seen only a few times. Antigen: not known. Researchers prepared the TCRbeta library using unique molecular identifiers, the study reports. TCRdb re-derived calls from the PCR reads in MiXCR, one entry per CDR3 protein. The sample carries 780,000 or so distinct CDR3 sequences, roughly 15% recorded once. This sample was included in a study of T-cell reconstitution after alpha-beta-depleted transplantation in children. Study results and limitations: The authors attributed T-cell counts and diversity one year after transplant mostly to newly produced T cells. After transplant, at about two months, alpha-beta T cells were reportedly derived from several hundred expanded graft clones.

The germline gives CDR1 MNHEY, CDR2 SVGAGI. This CDR3 spans 15 amino acids. V dropped 2 bases and J dropped 4 bases, with 11 bases sitting between them. The TCR originated in a male patient younger than 18 who had a stem cell transplant for acute lymphoblastic leukemia, so the T cells may come from the graft donor. The gene calls are TRBV6-5 and TRBJ2-2, with a possible D match to TRBD1 (6 bases). Sample: PBMCs, mostly from graft donor cells, taken 360 days after TCRalphabeta/CD19-depleted stem cell transplant. In nucleotides, the CDR3 is TGTGCCAGCAGTTACACCGACAGGCCCACCGGGGAGCTGTTTTTT. Translating it yields CASSYTDRPTGELFF.